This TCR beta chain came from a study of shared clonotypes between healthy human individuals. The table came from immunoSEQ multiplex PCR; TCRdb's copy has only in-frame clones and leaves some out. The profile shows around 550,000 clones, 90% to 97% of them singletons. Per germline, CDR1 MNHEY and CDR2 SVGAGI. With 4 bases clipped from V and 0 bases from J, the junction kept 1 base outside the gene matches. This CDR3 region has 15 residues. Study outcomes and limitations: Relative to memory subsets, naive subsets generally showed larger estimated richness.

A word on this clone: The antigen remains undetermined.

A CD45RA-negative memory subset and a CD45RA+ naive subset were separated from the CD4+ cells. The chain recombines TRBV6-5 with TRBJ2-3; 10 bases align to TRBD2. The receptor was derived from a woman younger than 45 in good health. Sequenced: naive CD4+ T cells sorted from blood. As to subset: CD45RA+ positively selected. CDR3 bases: TGTGCCAGCAGTTGGACTAGCGGCAGCACAGATACGCAGTATTTT. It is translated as CASSWTSGSTDTQYF.